These 5 T cell receptor beta chains originate from one sample sequenced in a study of CD8 T cells in Susac syndrome (dated by TCRdb to about 2019). The protocol used for the library was the immunoSEQ multiplex PCR assay. RNA was extracted using the RNeasy kit, and about 0.45 to 1 ug of the RNA was reverse transcribed with random hexamers. In-frame beta chains were kept once TCRdb had trimmed the public reads at Q25 with fastp and called clones with MiXCR. Records with the same CDR3 protein are collapsed into one entry carrying the most frequent genes and DNA. The sample includes roughly 86,000 distinct CDR3 sequences, with roughly 96% observed a single time. 0.55% to 0.8% of the sample comes from the top ten. The material sequenced was CD8+ T cells from PBMCs. These receptors all come from a human donor with Susac syndrome.

The chain couples TRBV30 to TRBJ1-1, with D hard to call. V lost 2 bases to trimming and J lost 4 bases, with 8 bases between them. Germline-derived CDR1 and CDR2 are GTSNPN and SVGIG (reference sequence). CDR3 length: 12 amino acids. In DNA, the CDR3 is TGTGCCTGGAGTCTAATGGGCACTGAAGCTTTCTTT. Translating it yields CAWSLMGTEAFF.

The rearrangement uses TRBV6-5 and TRBJ2-3, with 10 bases lining up with TRBD1. Germline V gene data show CDR1 as MNHEY and CDR2 as SVGAGI. The ends lost 6 bases at V and 7 bases at J; junction bases unmatched: 7. This CDR3 is built from 14 residues. The CDR3 coding sequence is TGTGCCAGCAGGATACAGACAGGGGGCAATACGCAGTATTTT. It encodes CASRIQTGGNTQYF.

The chain couples TRBV14 to TRBJ1-2; D unclear. CDR3 size: 12 residues. Germline CDR1 reads SGHDN; CDR2 reads FVKESK. Trimming took 1 base from V and 7 from J, leaving 7 bases between them. As DNA, the CDR3 is TGTGCCAGCAGCCAAGGGCGGACTGGCTACACCTTC. This translates into CASSQGRTGYTF.

The CDR3 DNA is TGTGCCTGGAGTGTACGGCAGGGGCGGTGGCAGCCCCAGCATTTT. Its protein is CAWSVRQGRWQPQHF. The gene calls are TRBV30 and TRBJ1-5; possibly TRBD1 for D (6 bases). Germline V gene data show CDR1 as GTSNPN and CDR2 as SVGIG (reference sequence). Trimming removed 0 bases at V and 7 bases at J, with 16 bases between. CDR3 size: 15 residues.

This chain links TRBV11-2 with TRBJ2-7; D may match TRBD1 or TRBD2 (5 bases each). The CDR3 extends over 14 amino acids. The V gene's germline CDR1 is SGHAT and CDR2 FQNNGV. The V gene lost 5 bases and the J gene lost 3 bases, with 14 bases spanning the gap. The CDR3, as DNA: TGTGCCAGCAGCACGGGACGGACCAACTACGAGCAGTACTTC. It yields the protein CASSTGRTNYEQYF.